Listed below are T cell receptor beta chains from one sample, sequenced in a study of control samples from healthy donors and cancer patients. The method was immunoSEQ multiplex PCR; TCRdb's version includes in-frame clones alone and lacks a portion of them. This table has more than 100,000 clones, 89% appearing once. The sample was PBMCs. These receptors came from a man in his fifties with head and neck cancer. Each CDR3 is given with its conserved first and last residue. Fields, in order: CDR3 length, D gene, clone size, V gene, J gene, CDR3 protein, CDR3 DNA. D genes are given only for firm matches. Clone size is given for some rows only: seen once, a few or many times, or a class if the clone is expanded.

len: 15; d_gene: .; abundance: .; v_gene: TRBV27; j_gene: TRBJ1-6; CDR3aa: CASSLGSRYNSPLHF; CDR3nt: TGTGCCAGCAGTTTAGGTAGCCGTTATAATTCACCCCTCCACTTT
len: 14; d_gene: TRBD2; abundance: .; v_gene: TRBV27; j_gene: TRBJ2-4; CDR3aa: CASSFSSGRDIQYF; CDR3nt: TGTGCCAGCAGTTTCTCTAGCGGGAGGGACATTCAGTACTTC
len: 18; d_gene: .; abundance: .; v_gene: TRBV27; j_gene: TRBJ2-2; CDR3aa: CASSLGRQKHANTGELFF; CDR3nt: TGTGCCAGCAGTTTAGGACGGCAGAAACACGCGAACACCGGGGAGCTGTTTTTT
len: 14; d_gene: TRBD1; abundance: .; v_gene: TRBV6-2/TRBV6-3; j_gene: TRBJ1-2; CDR3aa: CASSFFQTGDGYTF; CDR3nt: TGTGCCAGCAGCTTCTTCCAGACAGGGGACGGCTACACCTTC
len: 16; d_gene: TRBD2; abundance: .; v_gene: TRBV7-9; j_gene: TRBJ2-3; CDR3aa: CASSNLAGSSTDTQYF; CDR3nt: TGTGCCAGCAGCAACCTAGCGGGGTCTAGCACAGATACGCAGTATTTT
len: 15; d_gene: TRBD2; abundance: .; v_gene: TRBV7-9; j_gene: TRBJ2-1; CDR3aa: CASSPEGLAGVEQFF; CDR3nt: TGTGCCAGCAGCCCCGAGGGACTAGCGGGAGTTGAGCAGTTCTTC
len: 14; d_gene: .; abundance: .; v_gene: TRBV27; j_gene: TRBJ1-6; CDR3aa: CASSLGPLDSPLHF; CDR3nt: TGTGCCAGCAGTTTAGGACCGCTCGATTCACCCCTCCACTTT
len: 13; d_gene: TRBD2; abundance: .; v_gene: TRBV3-1/TRBV3-2; j_gene: TRBJ2-2; CDR3aa: CASSGLASGELFF; CDR3nt: TGTGCCAGCAGCGGACTAGCGTCCGGGGAGCTGTTTTTT
len: 14; d_gene: .; abundance: .; v_gene: TRBV11-2; j_gene: TRBJ2-7; CDR3aa: CASSLAWGRYEQYF; CDR3nt: TGTGCCAGCAGCTTAGCTTGGGGGAGGTACGAGCAGTACTTC
len: 16; d_gene: TRBD2; abundance: .; v_gene: TRBV25-1; j_gene: TRBJ2-1; CDR3aa: CASSPLAGESYNEQFF; CDR3nt: TGTGCCAGCAGTCCCCTAGCGGGGGAGAGCTACAATGAGCAGTTCTTC
len: 14; d_gene: TRBD1; abundance: .; v_gene: TRBV6-5; j_gene: TRBJ2-5; CDR3aa: CASSSWTGEETQYF; CDR3nt: TGTGCCAGCAGTTCTTGGACAGGGGAAGAGACCCAGTACTTC
len: 14; d_gene: .; abundance: few; v_gene: TRBV11-2; j_gene: TRBJ2-7; CDR3aa: CASSFPTEIYEQYF; CDR3nt: TGTGCCAGCAGCTTTCCGACAGAAATCTACGAGCAGTACTTC
len: 14; d_gene: .; abundance: .; v_gene: TRBV19; j_gene: TRBJ2-2; CDR3aa: CATGPGDNNGELFF; CDR3nt: TGTGCCACGGGGCCAGGGGATAATAACGGGGAGCTGTTTTTT
len: 16; d_gene: TRBD1; abundance: .; v_gene: TRBV7-6; j_gene: TRBJ1-1; CDR3aa: CASSPGTVHMNTEAFF; CDR3nt: TGTGCCAGCAGCCCCGGGACAGTACACATGAACACTGAAGCTTTCTTT
len: 11; d_gene: .; abundance: .; v_gene: TRBV7-9; j_gene: TRBJ2-2; CDR3aa: CASSLERELFF; CDR3nt: TGTGCCAGCAGCTTAGAAAGGGAGCTGTTTTTT
len: 16; d_gene: TRBD1; abundance: .; v_gene: TRBV25-1; j_gene: TRBJ1-6; CDR3aa: CASSVLQGSISSPLHF; CDR3nt: TGTGCCAGCAGTGTTCTACAGGGGTCGATCAGTTCACCCCTCCACTTT
len: 14; d_gene: TRBD1; abundance: .; v_gene: TRBV28; j_gene: TRBJ1-2; CDR3aa: CASSRSGTGSGYTF; CDR3nt: TGTGCCAGCAGTCGCTCCGGGACAGGGAGCGGCTACACCTTC
len: 16; d_gene: TRBD1; abundance: .; v_gene: TRBV7-9; j_gene: TRBJ2-2; CDR3aa: CASSDRGHRDTGELFF; CDR3nt: TGTGCCAGCAGCGATAGGGGGCATCGCGACACCGGGGAGCTGTTTTTT
len: 16; d_gene: TRBD1; abundance: .; v_gene: TRBV24-1; j_gene: TRBJ2-5; CDR3aa: CATTSRQGSSSETQYF; CDR3nt: TGTGCCACCACCTCTCGACAGGGGTCAAGCTCCGAGACCCAGTACTTC
len: 15; d_gene: TRBD1; abundance: few; v_gene: TRBV29-1; j_gene: TRBJ1-1; CDR3aa: CSVLGTGSVNTEAFF; CDR3nt: TGCAGCGTCCTGGGGACAGGGTCTGTGAACACTGAAGCTTTCTTT
len: 13; d_gene: .; abundance: .; v_gene: TRBV7-2; j_gene: TRBJ1-5; CDR3aa: CASSLERDQPQHF; CDR3nt: TGTGCCAGCAGCTTAGAGAGGGATCAGCCCCAGCATTTT
len: 15; d_gene: .; abundance: .; v_gene: TRBV5-5; j_gene: TRBJ2-1; CDR3aa: CASSLEGPDYNEQFF; CDR3nt: TGTGCCAGCAGCTTGGAGGGTCCGGACTACAATGAGCAGTTCTTC
len: 13; d_gene: .; abundance: once; v_gene: TRBV27; j_gene: TRBJ2-1; CDR3aa: CASSLGRGVEQFF; CDR3nt: TGTGCCAGCAGTTTAGGTAGAGGGGTTGAGCAGTTCTTC
len: 13; d_gene: .; abundance: .; v_gene: TRBV27; j_gene: TRBJ2-7; CDR3aa: CASSIGASYEQYF; CDR3nt: TGTGCCAGCAGTATCGGGGCCTCCTACGAGCAGTACTTC
len: 13; d_gene: TRBD1; abundance: .; v_gene: TRBV19; j_gene: TRBJ2-7; CDR3aa: CASRSTGGYEQYF; CDR3nt: TGTGCCAGTAGATCGACAGGGGGGTACGAGCAGTACTTC
len: 13; d_gene: .; abundance: .; v_gene: TRBV5-8; j_gene: TRBJ2-3; CDR3aa: CASSRLTTDTQYF; CDR3nt: TGTGCCAGCAGCCGACTGACCACAGATACGCAGTATTTT
len: 13; d_gene: .; abundance: .; v_gene: TRBV9; j_gene: TRBJ1-1; CDR3aa: CASSVASGTEAFF; CDR3nt: TGTGCCAGCAGCGTAGCATCAGGCACTGAAGCTTTCTTT
len: 15; d_gene: TRBD2; abundance: .; v_gene: TRBV11-3; j_gene: TRBJ2-3; CDR3aa: CASSLAGGGADTQYF; CDR3nt: TGTGCCAGCAGCTTGGCGGGCGGGGGGGCGGATACGCAGTATTTT
len: 19; d_gene: TRBD2; abundance: .; v_gene: TRBV6-2/TRBV6-3; j_gene: TRBJ2-1; CDR3aa: CASSTPGLAGVPSYNEQFF; CDR3nt: TGTGCCAGCAGTACCCCCGGACTAGCGGGAGTACCCTCCTACAATGAGCAGTTCTTC
len: 17; d_gene: TRBD1; abundance: .; v_gene: TRBV12-5; j_gene: TRBJ2-3; CDR3aa: CASGLILDRGSTDTQYF; CDR3nt: TGTGCTAGTGGTTTGATTTTGGACAGGGGGAGCACAGATACGCAGTATTTT
len: 15; d_gene: TRBD2; abundance: few; v_gene: TRBV7-2; j_gene: TRBJ2-1; CDR3aa: CASSLTSGRHNEQFF; CDR3nt: TGTGCCAGCAGCCTTACTAGCGGGAGGCACAATGAGCAGTTCTTC
len: 15; d_gene: .; abundance: .; v_gene: TRBV6-5; j_gene: TRBJ2-3; CDR3aa: CASSYSYDTADTQYF; CDR3nt: TGTGCCAGCAGTTACTCCTATGACACGGCAGATACGCAGTATTTT
len: 15; d_gene: TRBD1; abundance: .; v_gene: TRBV4-1; j_gene: TRBJ2-7; CDR3aa: CASSHSGQGFYEQYF; CDR3nt: TGCGCCAGCAGCCACTCGGGACAGGGGTTCTACGAGCAGTACTTC
len: 13; d_gene: .; abundance: .; v_gene: TRBV7-6; j_gene: TRBJ1-1; CDR3aa: CASSLRGNTEAFF; CDR3nt: TGTGCCAGCAGCTTAAGGGGGAACACTGAAGCTTTCTTT
len: 13; d_gene: .; abundance: .; v_gene: TRBV28; j_gene: TRBJ2-7; CDR3aa: CASSKYRTYEQYF; CDR3nt: TGTGCCAGCAGTAAGTACAGAACCTACGAGCAGTACTTC
len: 16; d_gene: TRBD1; abundance: .; v_gene: TRBV19; j_gene: TRBJ1-2; CDR3aa: CASSIIWGQGHYGYTF; CDR3nt: TGTGCCAGTAGCATCATATGGGGACAGGGCCACTATGGCTACACCTTC
len: 17; d_gene: .; abundance: .; v_gene: TRBV19; j_gene: TRBJ2-1; CDR3aa: CASSVRGLLISYNEQFF; CDR3nt: TGTGCCAGTAGTGTGAGGGGCCTCCTTATCTCCTACAATGAGCAGTTCTTC
len: 17; d_gene: .; abundance: .; v_gene: TRBV21-1; j_gene: TRBJ2-5; CDR3aa: CASSQGLAEFTQETQYF; CDR3nt: TGTGCCAGCAGCCAGGGACTAGCGGAATTTACTCAAGAGACCCAGTACTTC
len: 13; d_gene: .; abundance: few; v_gene: TRBV2; j_gene: TRBJ1-2; CDR3aa: CASSDLANYGYTF; CDR3nt: TGTGCCAGCAGTGACCTAGCTAACTATGGCTACACCTTC